Reported below is one T cell receptor beta chain. Its antigen is not known. This specimen comes from a study of neoadjuvant nivolumab and ipilimumab in lung cancer. Notes on the study in general: Compared with tumor-adjacent uninvolved lung, resected tumors showed greater richness and clonality. Pretherapy blood TCR richness correlated positively with resected tumor richness. Only a small number of samples underwent TCR sequencing.

Between the trimmed V and J ends, which lost 7 bases and 7 bases, there was a span of 17 bases. Germline V gene sequence: CDR1 MNHEY, CDR2 SVGAGI. The CDR3 totals 14 residues. Assay used: immunoSEQ multiplex PCR; TCRdb lists only in-frame clones, some missing. The sample carries approximately 8,400 clones, around 79% recorded once. Sample: adjacent normal lung tissue, taken after neoadjuvant nivolumab, alone or with ipilimumab, at or shortly before surgery. This chain links TRBV6-5 with TRBJ2-1; a possible D gene is TRBD1 (5 bases). This TCR was recovered from an adult with non-small cell lung cancer. CDR3 bases: TGTGCCAGCAAATACGGTCCTCAGGGAAATGAGCAGTTCTTC. Its translation: CASKYGPQGNEQFF.